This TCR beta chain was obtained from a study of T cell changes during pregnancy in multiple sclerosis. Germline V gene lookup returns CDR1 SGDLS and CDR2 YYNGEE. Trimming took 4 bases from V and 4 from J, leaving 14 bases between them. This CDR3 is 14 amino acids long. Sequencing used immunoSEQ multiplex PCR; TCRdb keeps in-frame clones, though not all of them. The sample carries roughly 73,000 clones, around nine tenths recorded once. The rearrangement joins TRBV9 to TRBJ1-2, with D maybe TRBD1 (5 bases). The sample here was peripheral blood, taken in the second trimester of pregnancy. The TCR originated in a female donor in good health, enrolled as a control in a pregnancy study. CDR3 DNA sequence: TGTGCCAGCAGCATAACGGGGGGGACCTATGGCTACACCTTC. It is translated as CASSITGGTYGYTF.